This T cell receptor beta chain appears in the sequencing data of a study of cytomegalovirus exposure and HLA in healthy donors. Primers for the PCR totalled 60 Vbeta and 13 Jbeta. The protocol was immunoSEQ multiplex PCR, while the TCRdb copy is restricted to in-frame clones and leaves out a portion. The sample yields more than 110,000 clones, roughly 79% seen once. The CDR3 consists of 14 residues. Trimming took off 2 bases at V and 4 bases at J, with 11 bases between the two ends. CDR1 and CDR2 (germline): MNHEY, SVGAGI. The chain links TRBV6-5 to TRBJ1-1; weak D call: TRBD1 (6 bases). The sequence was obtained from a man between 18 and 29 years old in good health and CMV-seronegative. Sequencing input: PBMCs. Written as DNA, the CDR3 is TGTGCCAGCAGTTACGCCCTAGGGGGCACTGAAGCTTTCTTT. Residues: CASSYALGGTEAFF.